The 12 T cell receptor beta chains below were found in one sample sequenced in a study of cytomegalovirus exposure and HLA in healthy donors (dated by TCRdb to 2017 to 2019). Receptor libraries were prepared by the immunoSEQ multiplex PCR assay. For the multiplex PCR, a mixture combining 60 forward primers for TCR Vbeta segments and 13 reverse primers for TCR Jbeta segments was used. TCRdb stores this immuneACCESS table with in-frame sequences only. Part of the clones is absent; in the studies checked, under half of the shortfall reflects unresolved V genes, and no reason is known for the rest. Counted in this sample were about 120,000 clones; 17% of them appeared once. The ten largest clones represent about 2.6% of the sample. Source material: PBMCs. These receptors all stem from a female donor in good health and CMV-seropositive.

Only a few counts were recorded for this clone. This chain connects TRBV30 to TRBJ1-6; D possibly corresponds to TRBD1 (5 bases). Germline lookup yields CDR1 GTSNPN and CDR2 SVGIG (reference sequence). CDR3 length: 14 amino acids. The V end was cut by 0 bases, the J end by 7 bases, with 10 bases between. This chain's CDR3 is CAWSVWRGNSPLHF. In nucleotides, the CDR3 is TGTGCCTGGAGTGTGTGGAGGGGCAATTCACCCCTCCACTTT.

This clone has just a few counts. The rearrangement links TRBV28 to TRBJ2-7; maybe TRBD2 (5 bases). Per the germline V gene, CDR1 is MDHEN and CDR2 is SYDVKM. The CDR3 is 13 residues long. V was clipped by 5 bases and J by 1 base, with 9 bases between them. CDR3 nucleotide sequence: TGTGCCAGCAGTCCCCGGGATTCCTACGAGCAGTACTTC. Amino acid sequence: CASSPRDSYEQYF.

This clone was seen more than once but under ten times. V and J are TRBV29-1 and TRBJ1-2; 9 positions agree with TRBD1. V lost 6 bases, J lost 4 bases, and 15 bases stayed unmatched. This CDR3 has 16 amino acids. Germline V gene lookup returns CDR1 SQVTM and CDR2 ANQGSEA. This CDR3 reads CSVEQGQGGFGYGYTF. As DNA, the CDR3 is TGCAGCGTCGAACAGGGACAGGGAGGTTTTGGCTATGGCTACACCTTC.

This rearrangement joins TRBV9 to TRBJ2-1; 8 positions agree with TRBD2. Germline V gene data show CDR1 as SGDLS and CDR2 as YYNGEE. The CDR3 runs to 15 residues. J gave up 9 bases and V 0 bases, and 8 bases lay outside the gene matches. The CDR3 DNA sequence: TGTGCCAGCAGCGTAGGGTCTAGCGGGTGGGGTGAGCAGTTCTTC. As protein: CASSVGSSGWGEQFF.

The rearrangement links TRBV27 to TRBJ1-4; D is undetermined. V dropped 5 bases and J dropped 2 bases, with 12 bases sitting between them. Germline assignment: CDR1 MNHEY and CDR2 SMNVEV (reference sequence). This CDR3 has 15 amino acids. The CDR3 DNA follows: TGTGCCAGCAGTCCCACGTACAAGACTAATGAAAAACTGTTTTTT. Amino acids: CASSPTYKTNEKLFF.

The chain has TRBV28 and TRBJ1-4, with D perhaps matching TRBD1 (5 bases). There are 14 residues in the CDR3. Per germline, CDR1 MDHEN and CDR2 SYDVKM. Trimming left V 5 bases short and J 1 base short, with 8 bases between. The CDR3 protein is CASSTTVTNEKLFF. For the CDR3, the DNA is TGTGCCAGCAGTACGACAGTAACTAATGAAAAACTGTTTTTT.

The CDR3 coding sequence is TGCGCCAGCAGCCTTTCCGGGAGCGGCTTCTCTCCAGATACGCAGTATTTT. Translated: CASSLSGSGFSPDTQYF. This sequence joins TRBV4-3 and TRBJ2-3; D might be TRBD2 (6 bases). CDR1 and CDR2 from the germline V gene are LGHNA and YSLEER. This CDR3 spans 17 amino acids. V dropped 4 bases and J dropped 4 bases, with 21 bases sitting between them.

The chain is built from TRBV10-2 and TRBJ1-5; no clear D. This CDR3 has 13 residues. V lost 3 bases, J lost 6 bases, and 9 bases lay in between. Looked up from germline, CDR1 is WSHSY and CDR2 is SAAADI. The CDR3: CASSDSRSQPQHF. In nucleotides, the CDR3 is TGCGCCAGCAGTGACAGCCGGAGTCAGCCCCAGCATTTT.

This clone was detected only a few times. CDR3 bases: TGTGCCAGCAGCTTCTCAGGGGCCGGAAACATTCAGTACTTC. Its protein product is CASSFSGAGNIQYF. The V call is TRBV7-2, the J call TRBJ2-4, with D possibly being TRBD1 (6 bases). The CDR3 length is 14 residues. The germline V and J ends were trimmed by 3 bases and 6 bases, with 12 bases remaining between them. The V gene's germline CDR1 is SGHTA and CDR2 FQGNSA.

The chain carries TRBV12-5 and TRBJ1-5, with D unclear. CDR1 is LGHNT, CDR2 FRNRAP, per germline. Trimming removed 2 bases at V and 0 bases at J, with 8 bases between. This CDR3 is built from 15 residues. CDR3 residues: CASGLQRFSNQPQHF. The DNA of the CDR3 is TGTGCTAGTGGTTTGCAGAGGTTTAGCAATCAGCCCCAGCATTTT.

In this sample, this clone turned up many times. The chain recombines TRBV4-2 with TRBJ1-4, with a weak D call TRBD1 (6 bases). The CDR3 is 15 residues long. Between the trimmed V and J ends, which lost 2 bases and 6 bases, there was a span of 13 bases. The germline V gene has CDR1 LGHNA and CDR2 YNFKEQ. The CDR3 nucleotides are TGTGCCAGCAGCCAACCAGGGGAAGAGGATGAAAAACTGTTTTTT. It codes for CASSQPGEEDEKLFF.

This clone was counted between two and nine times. The CDR3 region has the DNA TGTGCCAGCAGTTTCCTACAGGGGGCTTACAACTATGGCTACACCTTC. Residues: CASSFLQGAYNYGYTF. The chain is built from TRBV27 and TRBJ1-2; TRBD1 aligns across 9 bases. This CDR3 has 16 amino acids. The J segment lost 2 bases and the V segment lost 3 bases, leaving 7 bases of the junction unmatched. Germline CDR1 MNHEY, CDR2 SMNVEV (reference sequence).